These 16 T cell receptor beta chains were sequenced from one sample in a study of T cells in Graves' hyperthyroidism and ophthalmopathy. RNA transcripts yielded amplified TCR beta CDR3 regions. Using the HTBI primer set, a first-round RT-PCR was run on the TCR CDR3. TCRdb analysed the multiplex PCR reads with MiXCR anew, one entry per CDR3 protein. The sample has about 98,000 distinct CDR3 sequences, around 42% seen once. Sequenced input: peripheral blood or thyroid tissue (not recorded which). These receptors were collected from a woman between 25 and 40 years old with Graves' hyperthyroidism.

This clonotype has a handful of counts. This sequence joins TRBV24-1 and TRBJ1-5; 9 nucleotides agree with TRBD1. Trimming cost V 3 bases and J 5 bases; bases outside gene matches: 1. Germline assignment: CDR1 KGHDR and CDR2 SFDVKD. CDR3 length: 14 residues. In DNA form, the CDR3 reads TGTGCCACCAGTGATGGGACAGGGTATCAGCCCCAGCATTTT. Translation: CATSDGTGYQPQHF.

This clonotype occurred many times. The V gene is TRBV6-5, the J gene TRBJ2-7; D might be TRBD1 (6 bases). Trimming took 4 bases from V and 3 from J, leaving 16 bases between them. From germline, CDR1 is MNHEY and CDR2 SVGAGI. The CDR3 spans 15 residues. CDR3 sequence reads: CASSWGQSSYYEQYF. In DNA form, the CDR3 reads TGTGCCAGCAGTTGGGGGCAGAGTTCCTACTACGAGCAGTACTTC.

This clonotype was seen many times. V usage is TRBV7-2 and J usage is TRBJ2-3, with 9 positions matching TRBD2. This CDR3 spans 16 amino acids. V trimming: 2 bases; J trimming: 1 base; junction bases outside the gene matches: 4. Germline CDR1 SGHTA, CDR2 FQGNSA. CDR3 sequence: CASSLRPSGGTDTQYF. The CDR3 bases are TGTGCCAGCAGCTTACGTCCTAGCGGGGGCACAGATACGCAGTATTTT.

This clonotype was counted ten times or more. The chain joins TRBV28 to TRBJ2-7, with D perhaps TRBD2 (6 bases). There are 13 residues in the CDR3. V was cut by 1 base and J by 5 bases, with 9 bases left in between. The germline CDR1 and CDR2 sequences are MDHEN and SYDVKM. CDR3 nucleotides: TGTGCCAGCAGTTTATCACTAGCAGACGAGCAGTACTTC. It codes for CASSLSLADEQYF.

With respect to this clonotype: The missing conserved phenylalanine or tryptophan at the end of this CDR3 makes a read error likely. It is unclear where the CDR3 begins or ends on the DNA, so no DNA is shown, and the CDR3 is as TCRdb lists it. CDR3 region: CASSRYTGELCA. The chain couples TRBV7-3 to TRBJ2-2. The CDR3 is made up of 12 amino acids, end residues included. Germline V gene data show CDR1 as SGHTA and CDR2 as FQGTGA.

This clonotype was found many times. The V gene is TRBV5-1, the J gene TRBJ2-7; 11 bases are shared with TRBD2. The CDR3 has 16 amino acids. CDR1 and CDR2 (germline): SGHRS, YFSETQ. The V and J ends lost 4 bases and 2 bases, in that order; junction bases with no gene match: 8. CDR3 region: CASSAPGLAVTYEQYF. CDR3 DNA sequence: TGCGCCAGCAGCGCCCCGGGACTAGCGGTTACCTACGAGCAGTACTTC. Together with reference TRBV5-1 and TRBJ2-7, the CDR3 gives the full variable domain: KAGVTQTPRYLIKTRGQQVTLSCSPISGHRSVSWYQQTPGQGLQFLFEYFSETQRNKGNFPGRFSGRQFSNSRSEMNVSTLELGDSALYLCASSAPGLAVTYEQYFGPGTRLTVT.

The chain links TRBV12-3 or TRBV12-4 to TRBJ1-5; weak D call: TRBD1 (5 bases). The length of the CDR3 is 14 residues. V lost 3 bases and J lost 4, with 10 bases in between. The CDR3 spells CASSFSGQNQPQHF. CDR3 DNA sequence: TGTGCCAGCAGTTTTTCAGGGCAGAATCAGCCCCAGCATTTT.

This clonotype occurred many times. The chain is built from TRBV2 and TRBJ2-5, with D hard to call. The CDR3 length is 11 residues. Germline lookup yields CDR1 SNHLY and CDR2 FYNNEI. Deletions cut 0 bases from V and 4 bases from J, with 0 bases between. The CDR3 nucleotides read TGTGCCAGCAGTGAAGCAGAGACCCAGTACTTC. This gives the protein CASSEAETQYF.

The chain is built from TRBV6-5 and TRBJ1-1, with unresolved D. Germline V lookup: CDR1 MNHEY, CDR2 SVGAGI. Deletions cut 6 bases from V and 2 bases from J, with 4 bases between. The CDR3 runs to 11 residues. CDR3 region: CASRYNTEAFF. DNA for the CDR3: TGTGCCAGCAGGTACAACACTGAAGCTTTCTTT.

The chain employs TRBV15 and TRBJ2-7; 7 positions agree with TRBD1. Germline V CDR1 and CDR2: LNHNV, YYDKDF (reference sequence). The CDR3 is made up of 18 amino acids. The V and J ends lost 3 bases and 5 bases, in that order; junction bases with no gene match: 19. CDR3 DNA: TGTGCCACCAGCAGCGAACGTACAGGGGTCGCACCTACGAACGAGCAGTACTTC. Translating it yields CATSSERTGVAPTNEQYF.

The chain is built from TRBV15 and TRBJ1-2, with D possibly matching TRBD1 (6 bases). CDR1 LNHNV and CDR2 YYDKDF come from the germline V gene (reference sequence). The CDR3 covers 16 residues. The ends were cut back, 1 base at V and 2 bases at J, with 14 bases in the middle. CDR3 residues: CATSRVVGRGNYGYTF. The CDR3 DNA reads as TGTGCCACCAGCAGAGTTGTAGGCAGGGGAAACTATGGCTACACCTTC.

Ten or more counts support this clonotype. The CDR3 nucleotides are TGTGCCAGCAGCGTACAGGGGGCCACTGAAGCTTTCTTT. Translated: CASSVQGATEAFF. V is TRBV7-9 and J is TRBJ1-1, with 9 bases that match TRBD1. CDR1 is SEHNR, CDR2 FQNEAQ, per germline (reference sequence). This CDR3 contains 13 residues. J lost 4 bases, V lost 5 bases, and 2 bases had no gene match.

This clonotype was counted at least ten times. V and J are TRBV9 and TRBJ1-5; 8 bases agree with TRBD1. After removal of 8 bases from V and 5 bases from J, the junction contained 12 bases not matched to a gene. CDR3 length: 15 amino acids. Germline CDR1 SGDLS, CDR2 YYNGEE. The CDR3 region is CARRLTQGVDQPQHF. CDR3 nucleotides: TGTGCCAGGAGACTAACACAGGGGGTGGATCAGCCCCAGCATTTT.

This clonotype was found many times. V gene TRBV2 combines with J gene TRBJ1-2; weak D call: TRBD1 (5 bases). Germline V gives CDR1 SNHLY, CDR2 FYNNEI. V was pared by 3 bases and J by 0 bases, with 8 bases between. The CDR3 is 14 amino acids. The CDR3 spells CASSESGTNYGYTF. The CDR3 bases are TGTGCCAGCAGTGAGTCAGGGACTAACTATGGCTACACCTTC.

Many counts were recorded for this clonotype. V usage is TRBV6-5 and J usage is TRBJ1-5; D unclear. Germline CDR1 is MNHEY and CDR2 is SVGAGI. CDR3 length: 15 residues. Trimming removed 6 bases from V and 0 bases from J, with 12 bases in between. CDR3 sequence reads: CASSRARTSNQPQHF. The CDR3 region has the DNA TGTGCCAGCAGCCGGGCCCGTACTAGCAATCAGCCCCAGCATTTT.

The J gene is TRBJ1-4, the V gene TRBV6-9; 7 bases line up with TRBD1. CDR3 length: 18 residues. V trimming: 4 bases; J trimming: 0 bases; junction bases outside the gene matches: 11. Per the germline V gene, CDR1 is MNHGY and CDR2 is SVAAGI. The CDR3 region has the DNA TGTGCCAGCAGTTTATTTGGGGGACAGACCGCAACTAATGAAAAACTGTTTTTT. This sequence encodes CASSLFGGQTATNEKLFF.